This T cell receptor (beta chain) came from a study of somatic mutations in cytotoxic T cells in rheumatoid arthritis. Clones were read by immunoSEQ multiplex PCR, and TCRdb kept only the in-frame ones, dropping some. The sample consists of around 15,000 clones, around 77% of them appearing once. The V gene end was trimmed by 8 bases and the J gene end by 5 bases; junction bases not matched to a gene: 7. Germline loops: CDR1 MNHNS, CDR2 SASEGT. CDR3 size: 13 residues. Material: CD8+ T cells sorted from blood. V gene TRBV6-1 combines with J gene TRBJ2-5; 8 positions agree with TRBD1. The receptor was derived from an adult with rheumatoid arthritis. The DNA for the CDR3 is TGTGCCAGCGACGGACAGGGTACGGAGACCCAGTACTTC. This encodes CASDGQGTETQYF.